This TCR beta chain is drawn from a study of blood T cell repertoires in COVID-19 (dated by TCRdb to 2020 to 2021). The study in broad terms: The collaborator samples originated in the United States, Italy and Spain and spanned the acute and convalescent phases of COVID-19. The prospective study material was composed of cDNA or gDNA derived from T cells, B-cell-depleted T cells, or PBMCs. Subjects who had been exposed to COVID-19, were actively infected with it, or had recovered from it provided the deeply sampled blood TCRbeta repertoires that made up the dataset. The repertoires were released in a freely available public database meant as a resource for research on the immune response to SARS-CoV-2. The samples were drawn from the first 160 participants of the ongoing ImmuneRACE study and from 1,254 subjects provided by 6 global collaborators. Nearly every sample came with metadata listing a de-identified subject ID, COVID-19 status, age in years and sex. Where HLA class I and class II types were available, the types were taken from metadata supplied by the sample provider, not from assay-based typing.

Enrolling through a virtual design, the prospective study's participants ranged in age from roughly 18 to 100 years and lived across 20 to 25 United States geographic areas. To assign participants to cohorts, the prospective study relied on clinical history that participants themselves reported in a screening survey and a study questionnaire. For ImmuneRACE Cohort 3, a participant was defined as recovered based on two consecutive negative NP/OP PCR tests, clearance by a healthcare professional, or resolution of symptoms. In the prospective study, mobile phlebotomists collected whole blood, serum and a nasopharyngeal or oropharyngeal swab from each participant. Additional blood draws and questionnaires over an approximately two-month period could optionally be provided by prospective study participants. Prospective study blood samples were shipped either frozen or at room temperature before DNA extraction.

About this clone itself: Its recognized antigen is unknown. No base qualities exist here, and no much larger clone lies one base off it.

Results the study describes overall, beyond this receptor: How much clinical and demographic metadata was included differed by source and by participant, and the metadata was provided uncurated.

Sequences MDHEN (CDR1) and SYDVKM (CDR2) are obtained from the germline V gene. The V and J ends are trimmed by 6 bases and 0 bases, leaving 15 bases between them. Reading from cysteine to phenylalanine, the CDR3 counts 16 amino acids. Here the CDR3 DNA is all that survives: 48 bases in frame from base 1. TCRbeta CDR3 regions were amplified from genomic DNA using the immunoSEQ Assay, a bias-controlled multiplex PCR. On the study's bioinformatics: Within the assay, amplification of reference gene primers was used to estimate how many nucleated cells each sample contained. To quantify the absolute abundance of each unique TCRbeta CDR3 rearrangement, sequence reads were collapsed and filtered. For each sample, productive Simpson clonality was calculated as the square root of Simpson's diversity index across productive rearrangements. Held by TCRdb, this immuneACCESS table contains in-frame sequences only and omits some clones. Under half of the omission traces to an unresolved V gene where checked; the cause of the rest is unknown. For V, J and clone size, that table is used; D and trimming come from the DNA. The table for this sample lists about 300,000 clones; under 90% of them were counted only once. About 4.2% of the sample lies in the top ten.

This TCR derives from a man aged 25-40 years who had recovered from COVID-19. The chain joins TRBV28 to TRBJ1-3, with the D gene not confidently named. The sample comprised PBMCs or T cells enriched from blood (not recorded which). The CDR3: CASRAQAGASGNTIYF. The sequenced DNA is TGTGCCAGCAGGGCCCAGGCCGGCGCCTCTGGAAACACCATATATTTT.